A selection of T cell receptor beta chains follows, all from one sample in a study of blood T cells in healthy people across ages. TCRdb redid the calling of the 5' RACE reads with MiXCR, one entry per CDR3 protein. The sample contains hundreds of thousands of distinct CDR3 sequences, 58% of which appear only once. Sequenced: blood. The receptors were sampled from a man aged 60 to 69 in good health. The CDR3 runs from the conserved cysteine through the conserved F or W. The D gene is left open where the match is weak. The size entry is marked missing in some rows and otherwise reads once, few, many or a size class.

J	V	D	size	CDR3	DNA
TRBJ2-1	TRBV5-1	-	few	CASNSPSSSYNEQFF	TGCGCCAGTAATTCGCCCTCGAGCTCCTACAATGAGCAGTTCTTC
TRBJ2-1	TRBV7-9	-	few	CASIPGNRYNEQFF	TGTGCCAGCATCCCGGGGAACCGATACAATGAGCAGTTCTTC
TRBJ2-7	TRBV20-1	-	few	CSARDVRRGGYEQYF	TGCAGTGCTAGAGATGTTCGCAGGGGAGGCTACGAGCAGTACTTC
TRBJ2-2	TRBV2	-	-	CASSVRVDTGELFF	TGTGCCAGCAGTGTTCGGGTCGATACCGGGGAGCTGTTTTTT
TRBJ1-2	TRBV15	-	-	CATSRYRAGYTF	TGTGCCACCAGCAGATACAGGGCTGGCTACACCTTC
TRBJ2-5	TRBV20-1	TRBD2	few	CSASRLAGLETQYF	TGCAGTGCTTCCCGACTAGCGGGGCTGGAGACCCAGTACTTC
TRBJ2-1	TRBV29-1	-	few	CSSWERGASNEQFF	TGCAGCTCCTGGGAGAGGGGAGCAAGCAATGAGCAGTTCTTC
TRBJ2-7	TRBV5-1	-	-	CASSFGHMGAYEQYF	TGCGCCAGCAGCTTTGGACATATGGGTGCCTACGAGCAGTACTTC
TRBJ1-1	TRBV10-2	TRBD1	-	CASRQDRANTEAFF	TGCGCCAGCAGACAGGACAGGGCAAACACTGAAGCTTTCTTT
TRBJ1-2	TRBV29-1	TRBD1	-	CSVALVQGNGYTF	TGCAGCGTGGCCTTGGTACAGGGGAATGGCTACACCTTC
TRBJ2-5	TRBV3-1	-	-	CASSQGPGQWETQYF	TGTGCCAGCAGCCAAGGACCCGGACAGTGGGAGACCCAGTACTTC
TRBJ2-7	TRBV11-2	-	many	CASSKNYEQYF	TGTGCCAGCAGTAAGAACTACGAGCAGTACTTC
TRBJ2-7	TRBV4-1	TRBD1	-	CASSQFPGQGSYEQYF	TGCGCCAGCAGCCAATTCCCGGGACAGGGGTCCTACGAGCAGTACTTC
TRBJ2-7	TRBV28	-	-	CASGLGAGGSYEQYF	TGTGCCAGCGGACTTGGGGCAGGAGGCTCCTACGAGCAGTACTTC
TRBJ2-7	TRBV2	-	few	CASSPPATREQYF	TGTGCCAGCAGCCCCCCCGCGACTCGCGAGCAGTACTTC
TRBJ2-3	TRBV20-1	-	-	CSARSDLGDTQYF	TGCAGTGCTAGATCTGACTTAGGAGATACGCAGTATTTT
TRBJ2-7	TRBV4-2	TRBD2	few	CASSQDPAGAYEQYF	TGTGCCAGCAGCCAAGATCCAGCGGGGGCCTACGAGCAGTACTTC
TRBJ2-4	TRBV28	-	-	CASSPTGLTLAKNIQYF	TGTGCCAGCAGCCCCACGGGGCTCACCTTAGCCAAAAACATTCAGTACTTC
TRBJ2-7	TRBV3-1	-	-	CASSQNPGSSYEQYF	TGTGCCAGCAGCCAGAATCCGGGATCCTCCTACGAGCAGTACTTC
TRBJ2-5	TRBV6-5	-	-	CASSREKYQETQYF	TGTGCCAGCAGTCGAGAGAAGTACCAAGAGACCCAGTACTTC
TRBJ1-3	TRBV4-1	-	-	CASSPASRVDGNTIYF	TGCGCCAGCAGCCCCGCGAGCAGGGTGGATGGAAACACCATATATTTT
TRBJ2-2	TRBV9	-	-	CASSSSRDKARNTGELFF	TGTGCCAGCAGCTCAAGTCGGGACAAAGCTCGGAACACCGGGGAGCTGTTTTTT
TRBJ2-1	TRBV20-1	TRBD2	-	CSARGLATSYNEQFF	TGCAGTGCTAGGGGACTAGCCACCTCCTACAATGAGCAGTTCTTC
TRBJ2-4	TRBV18	TRBD2	-	CASSPAGAGVAKNIQYF	TGTGCCAGCTCACCAGCGGGCGCGGGAGTGGCCAAAAACATTCAGTACTTC
TRBJ2-5	TRBV4-1	-	many	CASSQARRGGQETQYF	TGCGCCAGCAGCCAAGCCCGCCGAGGGGGCCAAGAGACCCAGTACTTC
TRBJ1-1	TRBV5-1	-	-	CASSLTGGMNTEAFF	TGCGCCAGCAGCTTGACAGGAGGAATGAACACTGAAGCTTTCTTT
TRBJ2-3	TRBV12-3/TRBV12-4	TRBD2	few	CASSPKLAGGHTDTQYF	TGTGCCAGCAGTCCGAAGCTAGCGGGGGGGCACACAGATACGCAGTATTTT
TRBJ1-2	TRBV4-1	TRBD1	few	CASSQGLTGEAGGYTF	TGCGCCAGCAGCCAAGGACTAACAGGGGAGGCCGGCGGCTACACCTTC
TRBJ2-1	TRBV20-1	TRBD2	once	CSARDQALAGYSYNEQFF	TGCAGTGCTAGAGATCAGGCGCTAGCGGGCTACTCCTACAATGAGCAGTTCTTC
TRBJ2-5	TRBV4-1	TRBD2	-	CASSQSGAGGRETQYF	TGCGCCAGCAGCCAGTCTGGGGCGGGGGGCCGAGAGACCCAGTACTTC
TRBJ2-1	TRBV6-2/TRBV6-3	-	-	CASSYPWPLFLYNEQFF	TGTGCCAGCAGCTACCCCTGGCCCTTATTCCTCTACAATGAGCAGTTCTTC
TRBJ1-2	TRBV29-1	-	few	CSVDPGYGYTF	TGCAGCGTTGATCCAGGCTATGGCTACACCTTC
TRBJ2-5	TRBV7-2	-	many	CASSGQTSFGQETQYF	TGTGCCAGCAGCGGGCAGACTAGTTTTGGCCAAGAGACCCAGTACTTC
TRBJ2-1	TRBV20-1	-	-	CSATPPNSGSYNEQFF	TGCAGTGCTACCCCCCCGAACTCTGGCTCCTACAATGAGCAGTTCTTC
TRBJ2-5	TRBV9	-	-	CASSVAGSPQETQYF	TGTGCCAGCAGCGTAGCCGGCAGCCCCCAAGAGACCCAGTACTTC
TRBJ1-5	TRBV5-4	TRBD1	-	CASSFAGTDQPQHF	TGTGCCAGCAGCTTTGCCGGGACAGATCAGCCCCAGCATTTT
TRBJ2-7	TRBV5-1	-	-	CASAGSSSYEQYF	TGCGCCAGTGCCGGGTCGAGCTCCTACGAGCAGTACTTC